The 19 T cell receptor beta chains presented below share a single source sample, sequenced in a study of shared clonotypes between healthy human individuals. Using immunoSEQ multiplex PCR, the repertoire was profiled, and TCRdb retains in-frame clones only, with some absent. The data hold 950,000 to 1,100,000 clones, with roughly 74% observed a single time. Sequences were obtained from memory CD4+ T cells from PBMCs. Documented subset: CD45RA-negative fraction. The receptors here all came from a man between 18 and 35 years old in good health. Some clones in this sample may be carry-over from other donors' samples.

The V call is TRBV19, the J call TRBJ2-7, with TRBD1 matching 7 bases. The length of the CDR3 is 15 residues. After removal of 5 bases from V and 5 bases from J, the junction contained 12 bases not matched to a gene. Germline V CDR1 and CDR2: LNHDA, SQIVND (reference sequence). In DNA form, the CDR3 reads TGTGCCAGTAGTTCTAATACAGGGGTATGGGACGAGCAGTACTTC. It yields the protein CASSSNTGVWDEQYF.

This chain connects TRBV30 to TRBJ1-2, with TRBD1 as a possible D gene (6 bases). The length of the CDR3 is 10 residues. The germline V and J ends were trimmed by 5 bases and 6 bases, with 7 bases remaining between them. Germline CDR1 is GTSNPN and CDR2 is SVGIG (reference sequence). CDR3 nucleotides: TGTGCCTGGGGACAGAATGGCTACACCTTC. Translated: CAWGQNGYTF. Full variable domain (missing parts from reference TRBV30 and TRBJ1-2): SQTIHQWPATLVQPVGSPLSLECTVEGTSNPNLYWYRQAAGRGLQLLFYSVGIGQISSEVPQNLSASRPQDRQFILSSKKLLLSDSGFYLCAWGQNGYTFGSGTRLTVV.

The chain employs TRBV2 and TRBJ2-5; possible D gene TRBD1, 6 bases. The CDR3 is 13 amino acids. The V gene lost 2 bases and the J gene lost 3 bases, with 7 bases spanning the gap. CDR1 is SNHLY and CDR2 is FYNNEI in the germline V gene. CDR3 residues: CASSENREETQYF. As DNA, the CDR3 is TGTGCCAGCAGTGAAAACAGGGAAGAGACCCAGTACTTC.

V is TRBV18 and J is TRBJ2-7; TRBD2 is a possible D gene (5 bases). The germline V gene encodes CDR1 KGHSH and CDR2 LQKENI. The V end lost 6 bases, the J end lost 3 bases, and 15 bases lay between the germline ends. The length of the CDR3 is 14 residues. In nucleotides, the CDR3 is TGTGCCAGCTCCACCAACCCGGCGGGCTACGAGCAGTACTTC. Translation gives CASSTNPAGYEQYF.

J is TRBJ2-7 and V is TRBV28, with 9 bases that match TRBD2. CDR3 length equals 15 residues. The germline V gene encodes CDR1 MDHEN and CDR2 SYDVKM. Losses at the gene ends were 2 bases for V and 3 bases for J; bases not matched to a gene: 5. In nucleotides, the CDR3 is TGTGCCAGCAGTTTAATTATTAGCGGGGGCTACGAGCAGTACTTC. It encodes CASSLIISGGYEQYF.

This clone has just one count. This sequence joins TRBV2 and TRBJ2-7; tentatively, D is TRBD2 (6 bases). With 8 bases removed from V and 3 bases from J, the gap between germline ends came to 17 bases. The CDR3 loop spans 14 amino acids. The germline V gene has CDR1 SNHLY and CDR2 FYNNEI. Here the CDR3 reads CASFRDSTNYEQYF. The CDR3 nucleotides are TGTGCCAGCTTCCGGGACTCCACAAACTACGAGCAGTACTTC.

This chain connects TRBV19 to TRBJ2-7; D unresolved. The CDR3 covers 15 residues. Per germline, CDR1 LNHDA and CDR2 SQIVND (reference sequence). Trimming removed 4 bases from V and 2 bases from J, with 15 bases in between. The CDR3 here is CASSSLPVRAYEQYF. DNA for the CDR3: TGTGCCAGTAGTAGTTTACCAGTGCGTGCCTACGAGCAGTACTTC.

The chain links TRBV28 to TRBJ2-7; no firm D call. CDR1 is MDHEN and CDR2 is SYDVKM in the germline V gene. The V and J ends lost 3 bases and 0 bases respectively, with 15 bases between them. This CDR3 comprises 16 residues. DNA of the CDR3: TGTGCCAGCAGTTTCCAGACAAGGTCCTTCTCCTACGAGCAGTACTTC. This gives the protein CASSFQTRSFSYEQYF. The full variable domain, completed using reference TRBV28 and TRBJ2-7, is DVKVTQSSRYLVKRTGEKVFLECVQDMDHENMFWYRQDPGLGLRLIYFSYDVKMKEKGDIPEGYSVSREKKERFSLILESASTNQTSMYLCASSFQTRSFSYEQYFGPGTRLTVT.

The chain uses TRBV28 and TRBJ1-5, with D possibly matching TRBD1 (6 bases). Germline V gene data show CDR1 as MDHEN and CDR2 as SYDVKM. The germline V and J ends were trimmed by 6 bases and 11 bases, with 20 bases remaining between them. There are 14 residues in the CDR3. CDR3 in DNA: TGTGCCAGCAGAGCAGGACAGACAGATTGGGCCCAGCATTTT. This translates into CASRAGQTDWAQHF.

The V gene is TRBV28, the J gene TRBJ2-7; the D call may be TRBD1 or TRBD2 (5 bases each). The V and J ends lost 1 base and 5 bases respectively, with 12 bases between them. This CDR3 is built from 14 residues. Per germline, CDR1 MDHEN and CDR2 SYDVKM. CDR3 nucleotide sequence: TGTGCCAGCAGTTTATTTCCGGGGACGAACGAGCAGTACTTC. It specifies CASSLFPGTNEQYF.

The chain is built from TRBV2 and TRBJ2-5; perhaps TRBD1 as D (6 bases). The V end was cut by 5 bases, the J end by 4 bases, with 11 bases between. The CDR3 has 13 residues. CDR1 and CDR2 from the germline V gene are SNHLY and FYNNEI. The CDR3 loop reads CASSRGSGETQYF. The CDR3 DNA follows: TGTGCCAGCAGTAGGGGGAGCGGAGAGACCCAGTACTTC.

This chain joins TRBV11-1 and TRBJ2-6; 7 nucleotides line up with TRBD1. The V segment lost 5 bases and the J segment 6 bases; nucleotides outside the gene matches: 16. The germline V gene encodes CDR1 SGHAT and CDR2 FQDESV (reference sequence). This CDR3 is built from 18 residues. The CDR3 DNA follows: TGTGCCAGCAGCGGGGGTTGGGGGACAGCGGCCGTGGCCAACGTCCTGACTTTC. Its protein is CASSGGWGTAAVANVLTF.

The chain uses TRBV7-8 and TRBJ2-1; perhaps D is TRBD1 or TRBD2 (5 bases each). Germline assignment: CDR1 SGHVS and CDR2 FQNEAQ. Trimming removed 0 bases from V and 6 bases from J, with 12 bases in between. This CDR3 region has 15 residues. CDR3 sequence reads: CASSLAPGTTNEQFF. DNA of the CDR3: TGTGCCAGCAGCTTAGCTCCCGGGACGACCAATGAGCAGTTCTTC.

The V call is TRBV5-4, the J call TRBJ1-5; perhaps TRBD1 as D (5 bases). Trimming shortened V by 3 bases and J by 5 bases, and 15 bases separated the two germline ends. The CDR3 spans 15 residues. Germline V gives CDR1 SGHNT, CDR2 YYREEE (reference sequence). This CDR3 is CASSSYGGGDQPQHF. The CDR3 DNA sequence: TGTGCCAGCAGCTCCTATGGCGGAGGGGATCAGCCCCAGCATTTT.

The sample holds many counts of this clone. This chain uses TRBV29-1 with TRBJ2-1, with D perhaps TRBD2 (5 bases). Germline lookup yields CDR1 SQVTM and CDR2 ANQGSEA. This CDR3 has 13 residues. V lost 3 bases, J lost 2 bases, and 8 bases lay in between. CDR3 bases: TGCAGCGTTGATCAGCGGACCTACAATGAGCAGTTCTTC. The encoded protein is CSVDQRTYNEQFF.

V is TRBV7-8 and J is TRBJ1-1; D may be TRBD1 (5 bases). From germline, CDR1 is SGHVS and CDR2 FQNEAQ. V dropped 3 bases and J dropped 5 bases, with 19 bases sitting between them. This CDR3 is 16 amino acids long. CDR3 nucleotides: TGTGCCAGCAGCTTGTATTCGTTGGGGAGGGGAACTGAAGCTTTCTTT. Its translation is CASSLYSLGRGTEAFF.

This clone was observed a single time. The chain carries TRBV5-1 and TRBJ1-4, with D uncertain. Trimming took off 0 bases at V and 7 bases at J, with 10 bases between the two ends. There are 14 residues in the CDR3. The germline V gene has CDR1 SGHRS and CDR2 YFSETQ. For the CDR3, the DNA is TGCGCCAGCAGCTTGGATCCGGGAGGTGAAAAACTGTTTTTT. This translates into CASSLDPGGEKLFF.

This clone was seen a few times. The chain links TRBV2 to TRBJ2-1; 8 bases agree with TRBD1. V gave up 5 bases and J gave up 9 bases; unmatched junction bases: 12. Germline CDR1 SNHLY, CDR2 FYNNEI. The CDR3 totals 15 residues. The CDR3 region is CASSQQQAGGGEQFF. CDR3 DNA: TGTGCCAGCAGTCAGCAGCAGGCAGGGGGCGGTGAGCAGTTCTTC.

The V and J genes are TRBV7-2 and TRBJ2-5; D is possibly TRBD2 (6 bases). The CDR3 is made up of 14 amino acids. V was cut by 1 base and J by 7 bases, with 13 bases left in between. Per the germline V gene, CDR1 is SGHTA and CDR2 is FQGNSA. CDR3: CASSLVRAGRTQYF. CDR3 bases: TGTGCCAGCAGCTTAGTCAGGGCCGGGAGGACCCAGTACTTC.